This T cell receptor beta chain emerged from a study of T-cell memory formation after mild COVID-19 (dated by TCRdb to the early 2020s). For the study in its entirety: TCR sequence clusters from the two donors were largely donor specific. Longitudinal TCRalpha and TCRbeta repertoire sequencing tracked T-cell clones expanding and contracting after mild COVID-19 in a couple of donors. Two young, previously healthy adult volunteers made up the cohort, one male and one female.

Ficoll-Paque density gradient centrifugation was used to isolate PBMCs. This clonotype has ten or more counts. Its target antigen remains unknown. There are no base qualities to consult, and no much larger clone falls within one base. What the authors observed across the whole study: Contracting CD4+ clones were found mainly in CM and EM memory subsets, while CD8+ clones were enriched in EMRA. Clones that contracted from day 15 to 85 showed balanced CD4/CD8 phenotypes, whereas a second wave of clones that expanded from day 15 to 37 leaned towards CD4+. SARS-CoV-2 specificity was not confirmed for the second-wave clones peaking on day 37. Only a couple of mild cases were covered in the study, and larger cohorts including severe cases with pre-infection samples were considered necessary. Some responding clones were detected in pre-infection memory, which suggested that pre-existing cross-reactive memory T cells had joined the SARS-CoV-2 response.

Sequencing relied on an Illumina NovaSeq 6000. TCRalpha and TCRbeta cDNA libraries were built by 5'RACE with constant-segment primers, adding sample barcodes and unique molecular identifiers. Trizol reagent was used to extract RNA from every sample. The libraries were amplified in two PCR steps, and the second step added a second sample barcode and Illumina TruSeq adapters. The libraries were sequenced on an Illumina NovaSeq using 2 x 150 bp paired-end reads. On the study's bioinformatics: The reads were demultiplexed and collapsed into UMI-guided consensus sequences using migec v1.2.7. Using mixcr v2.1.11, the UMI consensuses were aligned to TRA and TRB V and J templates and assembled into clonotypes. Expanded or contracted clonotypes were those called significant by both edgeR and NoisET, with noise models trained on biological replicates. edgeR calls used a false discovery rate-adjusted p below 0.01 and a log2 fold-change threshold of 1. PCA with hierarchical clustering of max-normalized trajectories of the 1000 most abundant clonotypes was used as exploratory dynamics analysis. The CD4 or CD8 phenotype of responding clones was assigned using the separately sequenced CD4+ and CD8+ repertoires. TCRdb's own reprocessing of the public reads used fastp at Q25 and MiXCR and kept productive beta chains. Rows are combined by CDR3 protein, so each entry shows the most common genes and DNA. The authors' filters were not applied to this entry. Here the sample has around 130,000 distinct CDR3 sequences; around 15% occur a single time. The top ten constitute under 30% of the sample.

V is clipped by 0 bases and J by 10 bases, and the sequence between their germline boundaries is 22 bases long. Taken from cysteine to phenylalanine, the CDR3 has 17 residues. Of the read, only the CDR3 DNA is kept; its 51 bases are in frame from base 1. The germline V gene (reference sequence) yields LGHDT for CDR1 and YNNKEL for CDR2. The sequencing input was PBMCs or a T cell subset sorted from them (not recorded which). The TCR comes from an adult woman who had mild COVID-19 (a few samples of this study predate the infection). The sample titles of this study are shuffled in the database, so cell type and time point are left out; the donor was told from shared clones. The chain couples TRBV3-1 to TRBJ2-1; a tentative D match to TRBD1 spans 5 bases. Here the CDR3 is given as CASSQEGESGRVREQFF. The DNA reads as follows: TGTGCCAGCAGCCAAGAAGGGGAAAGTGGAAGGGTAAGAGAGCAGTTCTTC.